This entry lists 23 T cell receptor beta chains sequenced from one sample in a study of spatial heterogeneity in lung cancer. Study-level points and caveats: How many expanded intratumoral alpha and beta TCRs were present tracked the tumor mutation count, which was a count of nonsynonymous mutations.

Time point given: sample taken at primary tumor resection. Which antigens these TCRs recognize remains unknown. TCRdb reanalysed the 5' RACE reads using MiXCR and keeps one entry per CDR3 protein. The data show under 20,000 distinct CDR3 sequences, with roughly a tenth seen just once and less than 25% held by the top ten. The material was lung tumor tissue, obtained at surgery. These receptor sequences come from a female donor with early-stage non-small cell lung cancer.

This clonotype showed up many times. Within a library made for alpha chains, this beta chain is off target, and its count is uninformative. The rearrangement links TRBV20-1 to TRBJ2-3; TRBD2 agrees at 8 bases. This CDR3 comprises 16 residues. Germline V gene data show CDR1 as DFQATT and CDR2 as SNEGSKA (reference sequence). V was clipped by 0 bases and J by 2 bases; unmatched bases: 7. CDR3 in amino acids: CSARDIRRGDTDTQYF. The CDR3 bases are TGCAGTGCTAGAGATATTAGGCGGGGGGACACAGATACGCAGTATTTT.

Sample share makes this clonotype large. The library was designed around alpha chains, so this beta chain is a stray read whose abundance carries little weight. The chain employs TRBV24-1 and TRBJ2-7, with 11 bases matching TRBD1. The CDR3 spans 14 residues. Trimming at V came to 4 bases and at J to 7 bases, leaving 5 bases not matched to a gene. From germline, CDR1 is KGHDR and CDR2 SFDVKD. The CDR3 region is CATSDPGQGGEQYF. CDR3 bases: TGTGCCACCAGTGACCCGGGACAGGGGGGAGAGCAGTACTTC.

Details on this clonotype: Found in a library prepared for alpha chains, this beta chain is an off-target read, and its abundance has little meaning. V is TRBV7-2 and J is TRBJ1-4, with D possibly TRBD1 on 6 matching bases. The germline V gene encodes CDR1 SGHTA and CDR2 FQGNSA. V lost 4 bases to trimming and J lost 0 bases, with 9 bases between them. The CDR3 extends over 15 amino acids. The chain's CDR3 is CASSYRASTNEKLFF. The CDR3 bases are TGTGCCAGCAGCTACAGGGCCTCAACTAATGAAAAACTGTTTTTT.

The table lists this clonotype with many counts. Because the library targeted alpha chains, this beta chain is an off-target read whose size means little. The chain is built from TRBV27 and TRBJ2-2; D possibly matches TRBD1 or TRBD2 (6 bases each). CDR1 is MNHEY and CDR2 is SMNVEV in the germline V gene (reference sequence). This CDR3 comprises 16 residues. V shed 2 bases and J shed 6 bases, with 16 bases lying between them. The CDR3 nucleotides are TGTGCCAGCAGTTTAGGGGGGACACTCTCTCCCGGGGAGCTGTTTTTT. Its translation is CASSLGGTLSPGELFF.

Note on this clonotype: Little can be read into the size of this beta chain, an off-target read in a library designed for alpha chains. The chain links TRBV28 to TRBJ2-4, with D possibly TRBD1 on 6 matching bases. This CDR3 region has 13 residues. The V and J ends lost 6 bases and 7 bases respectively, with 13 bases between them. Germline V lookup: CDR1 MDHEN, CDR2 SYDVKM. CDR3 in amino acids: CASSRQGTNIQYF. In nucleotides, the CDR3 is TGTGCCAGCAGCCGCCAGGGGACCAACATTCAGTACTTC.

Notes on this clonotype: Found in a library prepared for alpha chains, this beta chain is an off-target read, and its abundance has little meaning. The chain is built from TRBV20-1 and TRBJ1-1, with TRBD1 identical over 8 bases. The V segment lost 3 bases and the J segment 1 base; nucleotides outside the gene matches: 7. Germline-derived CDR1 and CDR2 are DFQATT and SNEGSKA (reference sequence). The CDR3 contains 15 residues. CDR3 protein: CSARPGQVTNTEAFF. The CDR3 DNA follows: TGCAGTGCTAGGCCGGGACAGGTTACGAACACTGAAGCTTTCTTT.

This clonotype was detected many times. Since it is a stray read in a library aimed at alpha chains, this beta chain has a size that is not meaningful. The chain has TRBV6-6 and TRBJ2-7, with D unclear. Germline V CDR1 and CDR2: MNHNY, SVGAGI (reference sequence). The CDR3 contains 11 residues. Trimming stripped 6 bases from V and 7 bases from J, with 10 bases between. The CDR3 spells CASRLWEEQYF. For the CDR3, the DNA is TGTGCCAGCAGACTCTGGGAAGAGCAGTACTTC.

This clonotype was observed at least ten times. The size of this beta chain means little, since it is a stray read in a library made for alpha chains. The rearrangement uses TRBV5-6 and TRBJ2-7, with D tentatively TRBD1 or TRBD2 (5 bases each). V gave up 3 bases and J gave up 6 bases, with 16 bases separating them. CDR3 length equals 14 residues. CDR1 is SGHDT, CDR2 YYEEEE, per germline. The CDR3 DNA is TGTGCCAGCAGCTCCCCGGGACCACCCGGCGAGCAGTACTTC. This sequence encodes CASSSPGPPGEQYF.

This clonotype was detected only a few times. This beta chain is off target for a library built for alpha chains, so its abundance means little. This chain joins TRBV11-2 and TRBJ2-5, with D possibly called TRBD1 or TRBD2 (5 bases each). The germline V and J ends were trimmed by 5 bases and 1 base, with 11 bases remaining between them. CDR1 and CDR2 (germline): SGHAT, FQNNGV. The CDR3 runs to 14 residues. The CDR3 loop is CASSPWGIQETQYF. The CDR3 nucleotides are TGTGCCAGCAGCCCGTGGGGGATCCAAGAGACCCAGTACTTC.

By proportion, this clonotype is medium-sized. This beta chain slipped into a library made for alpha chains as a stray read, so its size is not meaningful. As DNA, the CDR3 is TGTGCCAGCAGCGTACTAGCGGGGGGCGGGTACAATGAGCAGTTCTTC. Translating it yields CASSVLAGGGYNEQFF. The V gene is TRBV9, the J gene TRBJ2-1; 11 nucleotides agree with TRBD2. Germline V lookup: CDR1 SGDLS, CDR2 YYNGEE. J was trimmed by 4 bases and V by 1 base; bases with no gene match: 4. CDR3 length equals 16 residues.

The sample holds a few counts of this clonotype. As an off-target read in a library built for alpha chains, this beta chain has a frequency of little significance. The chain recombines TRBV5-6 with TRBJ1-5; D might be TRBD1 (6 bases). V dropped 0 bases and J dropped 7 bases, with 11 bases sitting between them. CDR3 size: 14 residues. CDR1 and CDR2 from the germline V gene are SGHDT and YYEEEE. CDR3 region: CASSLGGADQPQHF. CDR3 nucleotide sequence: TGTGCCAGCAGCTTGGGGGGGGCGGACCAGCCCCAGCATTTT.

This clonotype was counted ten times or more. Found in a library prepared for alpha chains, this beta chain is an off-target read, and its abundance has little meaning. V and J are TRBV7-9 and TRBJ2-2; D is unresolved. V was shortened by 2 bases and J by 1 base, with 5 bases between the two germline ends. Germline V gene data show CDR1 as SEHNR and CDR2 as FQNEAQ (reference sequence). The CDR3 totals 14 residues. In DNA form, the CDR3 reads TGTGCCAGCAGCTTATCGGGGAACACCGGGGAGCTGTTTTTT. Protein product: CASSLSGNTGELFF.

This clonotype was seen repeatedly, ten times or more. This beta chain represents an off-target read in a library built for alpha chains; its size is of limited meaning. The rearrangement joins TRBV4-1 to TRBJ2-7, with 15 nucleotides matching TRBD2. Germline V gene sequence: CDR1 MGHRA, CDR2 YSYEKL. The length of the CDR3 is 19 residues. V trimming: 3 bases; J trimming: 3 bases; junction bases outside the gene matches: 12. DNA for the CDR3: TGCGCCAGCAGCCACCCGGGACTAGCGGGGGGAATCGACTTCTACGAGCAGTACTTC. It yields the protein CASSHPGLAGGIDFYEQYF.

Many counts were recorded for this clonotype. Being off target in a library aimed at alpha chains, this beta chain has a size of little meaning. The chain links TRBV5-6 to TRBJ2-1; D call uncertain. Germline lookup yields CDR1 SGHDT and CDR2 YYEEEE. The CDR3 is 16 residues long. V dropped 0 bases and J dropped 0 bases, with 10 bases sitting between them. The CDR3 nucleotides are TGTGCCAGCAGCTTGGGGCGGAGAGTCTCCTACAATGAGCAGTTCTTC. Its protein product is CASSLGRRVSYNEQFF.

This clonotype was seen ten or more times. This beta chain lies outside the target of a library built for alpha chains; its clone size means little. This chain joins TRBV5-1 and TRBJ2-5; 8 bases are a match to TRBD1. After removal of 4 bases from V and 2 bases from J, the junction contained 4 bases not matched to a gene. The length of the CDR3 is 14 residues. The germline gives CDR1 SGHRS, CDR2 YFSETQ. The CDR3 reads CASSQGQGQETQYF. The CDR3, as DNA: TGCGCCAGCAGCCAAGGACAGGGACAAGAGACCCAGTACTTC.

A word on this clonotype: Because this beta chain is a stray read in a library intended to capture alpha chains, its abundance should not be given much weight. The chain joins TRBV7-2 to TRBJ2-4; tentative D call: TRBD2 (6 bases). There are 13 residues in the CDR3. The V and J ends lost 2 bases and 6 bases respectively, with 8 bases between them. Germline V lookup: CDR1 SGHTA, CDR2 FQGNSA. The CDR3 protein is CASSLKGGNIQYF. In DNA form, the CDR3 reads TGTGCCAGCAGCTTAAAGGGAGGAAACATTCAGTACTTC.

Details on this clonotype: This beta chain turned up in a library designed for alpha chains; as an off-target read, its abundance says little. The chain couples TRBV2 to TRBJ2-5; the match to TRBD2 covers 14 bases. CDR1 SNHLY and CDR2 FYNNEI come from the germline V gene. The CDR3 covers 20 residues. V trimming: 0 bases; J trimming: 4 bases; junction bases outside the gene matches: 13. For the CDR3, the DNA is TGTGCCAGCAGTGAAGCGTTCCCGGGACTAGCGGGGGCTGAGATAGAGACCCAGTACTTC. Amino acid sequence: CASSEAFPGLAGAEIETQYF.

Points on this clonotype: Little can be read into the size of this beta chain, an off-target read in a library designed for alpha chains. The gene calls are TRBV28 and TRBJ2-1, with 16 bases fitting TRBD2. Germline CDR1 is MDHEN and CDR2 is SYDVKM. The CDR3 extends over 16 amino acids. J gave up 10 bases and V 2 bases, and 5 bases lay outside the gene matches. The CDR3 is CASSLGTSGGAGEQFF. CDR3 nucleotide sequence: TGTGCCAGCAGTTTAGGGACTAGCGGGGGGGCCGGAGAGCAGTTCTTC.

This clonotype occurred a few times. This beta chain is off target for a library built for alpha chains, so its abundance means little. The chain is built from TRBV4-1 and TRBJ2-7; 7 bases agree with TRBD1. Germline CDR1 MGHRA, CDR2 YSYEKL. This CDR3 has 16 amino acids. With 0 bases clipped from V and 2 bases from J, the junction kept 7 bases outside the gene matches. In nucleotides, the CDR3 is TGCGCCAGCAGCCAAGAGGGCCAGGGGGTACCCTACGAGCAGTACTTC. It codes for CASSQEGQGVPYEQYF.

In regard to this clonotype: Its ends do not fully match the called genes, so a read error is possible. This beta chain is off target for a library built for alpha chains, so its abundance means little. The chain carries TRBV12-5 and TRBJ1-1, with D possibly being TRBD1 (5 bases). The V gene's germline CDR1 is LGHNT and CDR2 FRNRAP. The CDR3 sequence is 12 residues long. The CDR3 nucleotides read TGTGCTAGCTCCTCTAAGGACACTGAAGCTATCTTT. Its translation: CASSSKDTEAIF.

This clonotype was found many times. Because this beta chain is a stray read in a library intended to capture alpha chains, its abundance should not be given much weight. The J gene is TRBJ1-6, the V gene TRBV6-2 or TRBV6-3; TRBD1 matches 8 bases. Germline assignment: CDR1 MNHEY and CDR2 SVGEGT. V trimming: 2 bases; J trimming: 8 bases; junction bases outside the gene matches: 2. CDR3 size: 14 residues. CDR3: CASSYQGADSPLHF. In nucleotides, the CDR3 is TGTGCCAGCAGTTACCAGGGGGCTGATTCACCCCTCCACTTT.

This clonotype was seen repeatedly, ten times or more. This beta chain is off target for a library built for alpha chains, so its abundance means little. The gene calls are TRBV12-3 or TRBV12-4 and TRBJ2-1; D is unresolved. The V and J ends lost 3 bases and 2 bases respectively, with 14 bases between them. The CDR3 contains 16 residues. In DNA, the CDR3 is TGTGCCAGCAGTTTGAGAGACGGTATCCCCTACAATGAGCAGTTCTTC. Protein: CASSLRDGIPYNEQFF.

This clonotype was found many times. This beta chain is an off-target read within a library intended for alpha chains, so its frequency means little. The J gene is TRBJ1-3, the V gene TRBV2; D might be TRBD1 (6 bases). CDR1 SNHLY and CDR2 FYNNEI come from the germline V gene. The CDR3 consists of 15 residues. Trimming took 6 bases from V and 4 from J, leaving 16 bases between them. The CDR3 spells CASSATGPHGNTIYF. CDR3 in DNA: TGTGCCAGCAGCGCTACAGGGCCCCACGGAAACACCATATATTTT.